The clone carrying this T cell receptor beta chain was seen a single time. The antigen is unknown. Time point of the sample: after preoperative PTX-NDP chemotherapy. These data belong to a study of esophageal squamous cell carcinoma under preoperative chemotherapy. Study-wide findings and caveats: Post-treatment tumor-infiltrating lymphocytes appeared partly derived from peripheral T cells migrating into the tumor.

The CDR3 runs 11 residues. Germline V gives CDR1 SGHVS, CDR2 FNYEAQ. V lost 11 bases and J lost 5, with 13 bases in between. TCRdb reanalysed the PCR reads using MiXCR and keeps one entry per CDR3 protein. The data contain around 11,000 distinct CDR3 sequences, roughly 65% of them seen just once; the ten biggest clones take up around 30%. The V gene is TRBV7-6, the J gene TRBJ2-7; D call uncertain. This TCR was sampled from a human donor with esophageal squamous cell carcinoma. The donor label of this sample is uncertain. This material was collected from a patient given preoperative chemotherapy. CDR3 nucleotide sequence: TGTGCCTCCTCTGCTCAAGACGAGCAGTACTTC. Residues: CASSAQDEQYF.